One and the same sample provided the 10 T cell receptor beta chains below, sequenced in a study of Graves' ophthalmopathy and Graves' hyperthyroidism. RNA transcripts served as template for amplifying TCR beta CDR3 sequences. Following a first-round RT-PCR that used HTBI primers, a second-round multiplex PCR was carried out. TCRdb reanalysed the multiplex PCR reads using MiXCR and keeps one entry per CDR3 protein. The sample includes more than 300,000 distinct CDR3 sequences, about 17% of them seen just once. Input material: peripheral blood. These TCRs come from an adult woman with stable Graves' hyperthyroidism.

This clonotype was picked up many times. The V call is TRBV12-3 or TRBV12-4, the J call TRBJ2-2; D is undetermined. V was pared by 3 bases and J by 4 bases, with 18 bases between. The CDR3 loop spans 17 amino acids. DNA of the CDR3: TGTGCCAGCAGTTTGACGGCCCGATCAGCCGGCACCGGGGAGCTGTTTTTT. This translates into CASSLTARSAGTGELFF.

This clonotype was observed at least ten times. The V gene is TRBV28, the J gene TRBJ2-5; 11 nucleotides agree with TRBD2. Trimming took 1 base from V and 4 from J; bases not matched to a gene: 8. Germline values: CDR1 MDHEN, CDR2 SYDVKM. The CDR3 extends over 17 amino acids. Here the CDR3 reads CASSLSPSGTSGETQYF. The CDR3, as DNA: TGTGCCAGCAGTTTATCGCCGTCCGGGACTAGCGGAGAGACCCAGTACTTC.

This clonotype was counted between two and nine times. This chain joins TRBV15 and TRBJ2-5, with unresolved D. CDR1 LNHNV and CDR2 YYDKDF come from the germline V gene (reference sequence). Trimming stripped 4 bases from V and 3 bases from J, with 12 bases between. CDR3 size: 14 residues. For the CDR3, the DNA is TGTGCCACCAGCAAACCGGCGGTAGAAGAGACCCAGTACTTC. It yields the protein CATSKPAVEETQYF. Full variable domain (remainder filled in from reference TRBV15 and TRBJ2-5): DAMVIQNPRYQVTQFGKPVTLSCSQTLNHNVMYWYQQKSSQAPKLLFHYYDKDFNNEADTPDNFQSRRPNTSFCFLDIRSPGLGDTAMYLCATSKPAVEETQYFGPGTRLLVL.

There are many counts of this clonotype. The chain is built from TRBV20-1 and TRBJ2-7; TRBD1 agrees at 7 bases. The ends lost 4 bases at V and 5 bases at J; junction bases unmatched: 5. This CDR3 is 12 amino acids long. Looked up from germline, CDR1 is DFQATT and CDR2 is SNEGSKA (reference sequence). The CDR3, as DNA: TGCAGTGCTACTACACAGGGGAACGAGCAGTACTTC. As protein: CSATTQGNEQYF.

This clonotype has only a few counts. A clone one base away is much larger, so this may be a read error. V is TRBV11-2 and J is TRBJ1-6; D uncertain. Germline V gene sequence: CDR1 SGHAT, CDR2 FQNNGV. This CDR3 comprises 13 residues. CDR3 residues: CASSPRAVSHLHF. The CDR3 bases are TGTGCCAGCAGCCCACGAGCAGTTTCACACCTCCACTTT.

The CDR3 DNA reads as TGTGCCAGCAGCCACTTATCAAGCAATCAGCCCCAGCATTTT. Its translation is CASSHLSSNQPQHF. The chain recombines TRBV4-2 with TRBJ1-5, with D unresolved. CDR1 and CDR2 (germline): LGHNA, YNFKEQ. The CDR3 sequence is 14 residues long. Trimming removed 3 bases at V and 1 base at J, with 7 bases between.

V usage is TRBV10-3 and J usage is TRBJ2-5, with no clear D. Germline lookup yields CDR1 ENHRY and CDR2 SYGVKD. The CDR3 has 13 amino acids. Trimming took 0 bases from V and 5 from J, leaving 7 bases between them. DNA for the CDR3: TGTGCCATCAGTGAGTCGATCGGGGAGACCCAGTACTTC. The encoded protein is CAISESIGETQYF.

This clonotype was found many times. The rearrangement links TRBV12-3 or TRBV12-4 to TRBJ1-1; D remains unclear. The CDR3 has 15 amino acids. V shed 3 bases and J shed 0 bases, with 11 bases lying between them. CDR3 residues: CASSFLGGLNTEAFF. The CDR3 DNA reads TGTGCCAGCAGTTTCCTCGGAGGGTTGAACACTGAAGCTTTCTTT.

In this sample, this clonotype turned up many times. The chain links TRBV5-1 to TRBJ1-1, with a possible D match to TRBD1 (5 bases). The CDR3 spans 16 residues. The V and J ends lost 0 bases and 0 bases respectively, with 12 bases between them. In germline, CDR1 is SGHRS, CDR2 YFSETQ. The CDR3 sequence is CASSLVWRGMNTEAFF. In nucleotides, the CDR3 is TGCGCCAGCAGCTTGGTTTGGCGGGGGATGAACACTGAAGCTTTCTTT.

This clonotype occurred a few times. The rearrangement links TRBV20-1 to TRBJ2-2, with D perhaps matching TRBD1 (5 bases). The CDR3 runs 16 residues. Trimming cost V 0 bases and J 4 bases, with 15 bases left between them. Germline V gene lookup returns CDR1 DFQATT and CDR2 SNEGSKA (reference sequence). CDR3 in DNA: TGCAGTGCTAGAGAGTATAATCAGGGCGGCACCGGGGAGCTGTTTTTT. This gives the protein CSAREYNQGGTGELFF.